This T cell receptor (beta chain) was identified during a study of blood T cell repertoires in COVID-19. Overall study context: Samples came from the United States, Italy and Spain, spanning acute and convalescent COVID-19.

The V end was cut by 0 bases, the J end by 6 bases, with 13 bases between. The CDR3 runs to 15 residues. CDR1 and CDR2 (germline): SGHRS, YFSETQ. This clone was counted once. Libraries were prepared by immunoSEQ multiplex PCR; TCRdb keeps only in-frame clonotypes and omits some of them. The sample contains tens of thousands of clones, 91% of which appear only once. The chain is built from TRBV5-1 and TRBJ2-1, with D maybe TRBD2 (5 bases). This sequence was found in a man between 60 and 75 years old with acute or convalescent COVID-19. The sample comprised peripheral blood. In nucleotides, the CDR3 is TGCGCCAGCAGCTTGGAGCCTAGCATATTCAATGAGCAGTTCTTC. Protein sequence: CASSLEPSIFNEQFF.